This TCR beta chain was documented in a study of cytomegalovirus exposure and HLA in healthy donors (dated by TCRdb to the late 2010s). A note on the overall study: An earlier analysis of approximately 550 of the donors reported roughly 300 Gb of sequence data and 100 million to 130 million unique TCR beta sequences from 150 million to 200 million T cells. Approximately 300 gigabases of sequencing data and approximately 91 million unique TCR sequences made up an early release that covered roughly 670 HLA-typed donors. The genetic ancestry cluster associated with self-reported Caucasian donors included roughly four fifths of the 300 to 400 genotyped donors. The aim of the study was to test whether cataloging public T cell receptors could identify signatures of past pathogen exposure. Using immunosequencing, the study profiled T cell repertoires from 550 to 750 subjects and related those repertoires to cytomegalovirus serostatus. Along with the roughly 670-subject first cohort, a separate validation cohort of over a hundred different subjects was used. To predict cytomegalovirus infection status, the study brought together high-throughput TCR immunosequencing, statistical association of individual TCRs with disease status, and machine learning. To study patterns of TCR occurrence, a later analysis re-analyzed previously published TCR beta repertoires from more than 550 donors and added high-resolution HLA genotyping. Rather than using new phenotypic data, the later analysis identified candidate immune exposures from TCR beta sequences and from how often those sequences occurred across donors. In an earlier analysis of roughly 540 of the donors, high-throughput TCR beta sequencing was used to judge whether each TCR beta V gene segment behaved as functional or pseudogenic. Donor age, sex, ethnicity and CMV serostatus were compiled alongside the repertoire data. A later genetic analysis used genome-wide SNP genotypes for about 65% of the roughly 700 donors, treating that subset as a discovery cohort. Every discovery cohort repertoire had been produced on one sequencing platform. HLA typing covered class I and class II loci at four-digit resolution. Typing coverage differed by locus: A, B, C, DRB1 and DQB1 were typed in about 620-630 donors, DQA1 in about 510, DPA1 in 600 to 610, and DPB1 in 400 to 480. A few DR-DQ haplotypes were treated as single units for association and clustering because of strong linkage in the cohort. Across 398 genotyped donors of the cohort, an average of approximately 240,000 unique TCR beta nucleotide sequences per donor were sequenced, and around 20% of those sequences were non-productive. The research as a whole found: In a later analysis, about 17,000 TCR beta sequences were associated with specific HLA alleles at a false discovery rate of 0.05. Correlated functional status among segregating V segments might be attributable to linkage disequilibrium, but an unknown experimental factor could not be ruled out. Most CMV-associated TCR beta chains appeared to be HLA-restricted in a later analysis, and the HLA associations seemed to be driven largely by CMV exposure. In a later analysis, the rate of TCR association differed among HLA loci, with DRB1 alleles having the most associated TCRs and HLA-C alleles having the fewest. The earlier analysis of about 600 of the donors excluded some 15 rarely observed V segments, including chromosome 9 orphons, because counts were too low. Compared with the approximately 710-donor mean, donors in an Asian-associated ancestry cluster had fewer N-insertions in productive TCRs, according to a later genetic analysis. In a later analysis, several top co-occurrence clusters were reported to appear linked to parvovirus B19, influenza, CMV and Epstein-Barr virus. In a later analysis, HLA-associated TCR beta chains were found to be more clonally expanded and to have lower generation probabilities than equally common non-associated chains. The study listed 150 to 200 TCR beta chains as associated with cytomegalovirus. In an earlier analysis of some 640 of the donors, most TCR beta V segments were observed in productive rearrangements about 90% or about 30% of the time, broadly matching IMGT annotations. Across donors, most TCR sequences were observed very rarely, whereas some public TCRs were present in many individuals. When HLA alleles, especially DR and DQ, strongly co-occurred, TCR associations were difficult to assign to individual alleles. In vitro tests confirmed that a few of the cytomegalovirus-associated TCR beta chains recognize cytomegalovirus antigens. Cytomegalovirus status was reported to be diagnosed by the classifier with high specificity and sensitivity in both the original and validation cohorts. The cohort was sequenced for TCR beta chains only, and without alpha or paired-chain data the features that could be detected were limited. V-gene and J-gene trimming of TCR beta chains was associated with a missense DCLRE1C variant in a later genetic analysis, and the association was replicated in an independent cohort. Because some donors lacked HLA typing at each locus, the association tests relied only on the typed subset. A cluster of highly shared sequence variants was judged likely to represent a technical artifact of the sequencing pipeline. The 87-base-pair reads could not distinguish some IMGT-functional V segments, including TRBV6-2 and TRBV6-3, so those segments were excluded. Immune exposure information for the cohort was limited to CMV serostatus. Roughly uniform sequencing depth across donors was assumed in presence/absence analyses, although this assumption may not hold. A further reported finding was that TCR beta sequences accurately predicted the HLA-A and HLA-B alleles for most subjects in the first cohort. The authors suggested that the approach could potentially be extended to other disease states and immunological phenotypes.

In the case of this clone: Its antigen is currently not known. Per-nucleotide qualities are absent, and no much larger clonotype sits a single base away.

The library was built by means of the immunoSEQ multiplex PCR assay. A mixture of 60 forward primers for TCR Vbeta segments and 13 reverse primers for TCR Jbeta segments was used in the multiplex PCR. The CDR3 region of rearranged TCR beta genes was amplified from genomic DNA with a multiplex PCR assay. On the Illumina HiSeq System, the amplified TCR beta libraries were sequenced as 87-base-pair reads. In the original analysis: A later analysis tallied roughly 80 million unique TCR beta chains across the 666 repertoires, and approximately 12 million of those chains were shared by two or more donors. To remove PCR and sequencing errors, raw reads were error-corrected and collapsed into unique sequences using a nearest-neighbor algorithm that merged closely related sequences. To assign V, D and J gene segments, CDR3 sequences were aligned to IMGT reference sequences. For a sequence to be retained, a match of at least six nucleotides was required to both a V gene segment and a J gene segment. Rearrangements were called productive when the CDR3 lacked stop codons and stayed in frame with V and J; all others were non-productive. CDR3 was defined according to IMGT convention as the region running from the second conserved V-encoded cysteine to the conserved J-encoded phenylalanine. The earlier analysis of 500 to 600 of the donors excluded sequences that lacked an unambiguous match to a single V gene segment. In an earlier analysis of a few hundred of the donors, V segments were called functional above 56.7% productive rearrangements and were called segregating when the between-donor standard deviation exceeded 5%. A statistical classification framework was developed to diagnose cytomegalovirus status using the catalog of TCR beta chain sequences. In a later analysis, V and J genes were assigned by comparing TCR nucleotide sequences against IMGT/GENE-DB human TR gene sequences. In a later analysis, CDR3 sequences and most-parsimonious VDJ recombination scenarios were assigned using the TCRdist pipeline. In a later analysis, each TCR beta chain was defined by its CDR3 amino acid sequence together with its V-gene family, and reads lacking a unique V-gene family were excluded. To address suspected cross-contamination and a sequencing artifact, a later analysis removed roughly 580 highly shared, low-generation-probability nucleotide sequences. For each public chain, a later analysis derived a clonal expansion index from normalized ranks of inferred template counts within each repertoire. In a later analysis, generation probabilities were computed using a VDJ recombination model fitted to out-of-frame rearrangements, and the results were checked against IGoR. A later analysis scored TCR-TCR, TCR-HLA and TCR-CMV co-occurrence with hypergeometric tests, applying a repertoire-size bias correction to TCR pairs. A later analysis estimated false discovery rates by permuting HLA or CMV assignments 20 times. A later analysis grouped co-occurring TCRs with DBSCAN, adding TCRdist sequence similarity when clustering within HLA-allele-positive subsets. Repertoires with fewer than 30,000 or more than 120,000 public chains were left out of co-occurrence clustering, as were about 5 repertoires with anomalous nucleotide sharing. The immuneACCESS repertoire file appears here via TCRdb, limited to in-frame rearrangements. These files lack a portion of the clones; in checked studies, under half of the deficit traces to unresolved V genes, and the cause of the others is not known. V, J and clone size derive from that table, while D and trimming were established from the DNA sequence. The sample table contains 70,000 or so clones; only one count was recorded for more than 80% of them. The ten largest clones add up to over 10% of the sample.

In total, 600 or so healthy bone marrow donors made up the cohort. At the time of sampling, every cohort member was nominally healthy, though immune exposures that went unrecorded were likely present. The donor was CMV seropositive and was included in the group of approximately 310 seropositive cohort members. A peripheral blood sample was provided by each donor, and peripheral blood mononuclear cells were used for TCR beta sequencing. The Qiagen DNeasy Blood Extraction Kit was used to extract genomic DNA from the blood cell samples. There are 16 amino acids in the CDR3, from cysteine to phenylalanine inclusive. CDR3 DNA is the only sequence kept; it has 48 bases, read in frame from the first base. V is pruned by 5 bases and J by 4 bases, leaving 8 bases of the junction without a gene match. CDR1 SSHAT and CDR2 FNYEAQ are derived from the germline V gene (reference sequence).

The specimen sequenced was PBMCs. This receptor was obtained from a woman aged 25 to 39 in good health and CMV-seropositive. The rearranged chain carries TRBV7-7 and TRBJ2-3, with TRBD2 matching 11 junction bases. The nucleotide sequence is TGTGCCAGCAGCGATGGTCTAGCGGGAGGTGCAGATACGCAGTATTTT. Its protein reads: CASSDGLAGGADTQYF.